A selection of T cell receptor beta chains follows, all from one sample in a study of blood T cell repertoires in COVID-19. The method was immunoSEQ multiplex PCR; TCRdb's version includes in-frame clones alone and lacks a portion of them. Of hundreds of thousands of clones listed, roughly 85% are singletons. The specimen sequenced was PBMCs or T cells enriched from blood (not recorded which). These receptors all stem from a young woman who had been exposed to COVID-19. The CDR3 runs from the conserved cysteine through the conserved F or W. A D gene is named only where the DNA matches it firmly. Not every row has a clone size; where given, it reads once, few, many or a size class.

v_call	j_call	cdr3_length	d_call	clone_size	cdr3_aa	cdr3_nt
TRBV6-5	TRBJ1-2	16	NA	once	CASSYSGNRDGYGYTF	TGTGCCAGCAGTTACTCGGGTAACAGGGATGGCTATGGCTACACCTTC
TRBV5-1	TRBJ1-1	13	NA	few	CASSGTSNTEAFF	TGCGCCAGCTCCGGGACTTCGAACACTGAAGCTTTCTTT
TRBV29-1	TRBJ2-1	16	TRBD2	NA	CSARQSSGGIRSEQFF	TGCAGCGCTAGACAATCAAGCGGGGGGATTAGATCTGAGCAGTTCTTC
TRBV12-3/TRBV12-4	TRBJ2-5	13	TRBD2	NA	CASSFAGGETQYF	TGTGCCAGCAGTTTTGCGGGGGGAGAGACCCAGTACTTC
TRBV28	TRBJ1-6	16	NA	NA	CASSPEQGIGNSPLHF	TGTGCCAGCAGTCCGGAACAGGGTATAGGTAATTCACCCCTCCACTTT
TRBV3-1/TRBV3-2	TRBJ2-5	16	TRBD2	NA	CASSIRSGGASETQYF	TGTGCCAGCAGCATCAGGAGCGGGGGGGCCTCGGAGACCCAGTACTTC
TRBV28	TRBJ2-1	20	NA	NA	CASSSPLYNRDAYTRNEQFF	TGTGCCAGCAGTTCACCCCTCTATAACAGGGACGCCTACACGAGGAATGAGCAGTTCTTC
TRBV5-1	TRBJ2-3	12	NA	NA	CASSLAADTQYF	TGCGCCAGCAGCTTGGCCGCAGATACGCAGTATTTT
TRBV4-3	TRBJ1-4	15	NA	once	CASSQIRLTNEKLFF	TGCGCCAGCAGCCAGATCCGGTTAACTAATGAAAAACTGTTTTTT
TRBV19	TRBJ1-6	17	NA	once	CASSISPGGSYNSPLHF	TGTGCCAGTAGTATATCCCCAGGTGGCTCCTATAATTCACCCCTCCACTTT
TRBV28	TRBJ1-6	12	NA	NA	CASTSARVPLHF	TGTGCCAGCACCTCAGCCAGGGTACCCCTCCACTTT
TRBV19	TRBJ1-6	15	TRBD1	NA	CASSIPGQGFSPLHF	TGTGCCAGTAGTATTCCGGGACAGGGATTTTCACCCCTCCACTTT
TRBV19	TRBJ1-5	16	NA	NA	CASSIRAGSSNQPQHF	TGTGCCAGTAGTATTAGAGCAGGGTCCAGCAATCAGCCCCAGCATTTT
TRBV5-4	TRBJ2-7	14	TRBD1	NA	CASSLETGGYEQYF	TGTGCCAGCAGCTTAGAAACAGGGGGCTACGAGCAGTACTTC
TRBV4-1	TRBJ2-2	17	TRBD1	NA	CASSQEGDRGNTGELFF	TGCGCCAGCAGCCAAGAAGGGGACAGAGGGAACACCGGGGAGCTGTTTTTT
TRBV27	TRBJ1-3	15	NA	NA	CASSGPGDDGNTIYF	TGTGCCAGCAGCGGTCCGGGGGACGATGGAAACACCATATATTTT
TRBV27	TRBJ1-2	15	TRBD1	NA	CASSFLDRGDYGYTF	TGTGCCAGCAGTTTTTTGGACAGGGGTGACTATGGCTACACCTTC
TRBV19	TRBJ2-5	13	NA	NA	CASSRTGEETQYF	TGTGCCAGTAGTCGAACGGGAGAGGAGACCCAGTACTTC
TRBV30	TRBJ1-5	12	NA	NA	CAWSRGNQPQHF	TGTGCCTGGAGTCGGGGCAATCAGCCCCAGCATTTT
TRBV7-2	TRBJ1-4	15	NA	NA	CASSEQGTNIEKLFF	TGTGCCAGCAGCGAACAGGGTACTAATATTGAAAAACTGTTTTTT
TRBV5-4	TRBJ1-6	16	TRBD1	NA	CASSLGTGRSNSPLHF	TGTGCCAGCAGCTTGGGGACAGGGAGGTCTAATTCACCCCTCCACTTT
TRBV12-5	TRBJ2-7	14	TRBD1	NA	CASGPGQGANEQYF	TGTGCTAGTGGCCCGGGACAGGGGGCTAACGAGCAGTACTTC
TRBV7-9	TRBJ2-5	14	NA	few	CASSFIRSIETQYF	TGTGCCAGCAGCTTTATCCGGAGTATAGAGACCCAGTACTTC
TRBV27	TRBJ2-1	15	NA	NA	CASSLTGSSYNEQFF	TGTGCCAGCAGCCTAACAGGGAGCTCCTACAATGAGCAGTTCTTC
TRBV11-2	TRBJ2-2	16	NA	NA	CASSRVNRAGTGELFF	TGTGCCAGCAGCCGGGTAAACCGAGCGGGTACCGGGGAGCTGTTTTTT
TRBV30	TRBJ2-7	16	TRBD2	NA	CAWRGLAGGSTYEQYF	TGTGCCTGGAGGGGACTAGCGGGAGGCTCAACCTACGAGCAGTACTTC
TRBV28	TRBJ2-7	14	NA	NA	CASSLSRGVYEQYF	TGTGCCAGCAGTTTAAGCAGGGGGGTCTACGAGCAGTACTTC
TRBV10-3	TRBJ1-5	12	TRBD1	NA	CAISEGQGPQHF	TGTGCCATCAGTGAGGGACAGGGACCCCAGCATTTT
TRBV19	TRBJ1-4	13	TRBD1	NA	CATQDRGNEKLFF	TGTGCCACACAGGACAGGGGTAATGAAAAACTGTTTTTT
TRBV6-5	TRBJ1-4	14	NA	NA	CASSRQYINEKLFF	TGTGCCAGCAGCAGACAGTACATTAATGAAAAACTGTTTTTT
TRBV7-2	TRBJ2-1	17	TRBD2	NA	CASSFGSGRGTGNEQFF	TGTGCCAGCAGCTTCGGTAGCGGGAGAGGTACGGGCAATGAGCAGTTCTTC
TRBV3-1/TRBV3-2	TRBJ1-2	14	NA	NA	CASSQTVTTPGYTF	TGTGCCAGCAGCCAGACCGTGACAACGCCTGGCTACACCTTC
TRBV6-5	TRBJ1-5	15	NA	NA	CASSPRGGGDQPQHF	TGTGCCAGCAGTCCCCGAGGGGGGGGTGATCAGCCCCAGCATTTT
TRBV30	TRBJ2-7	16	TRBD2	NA	CAWSVNGASGGSKQYF	TGTGCCTGGAGTGTAAATGGAGCTAGCGGGGGCAGTAAGCAGTACTTC
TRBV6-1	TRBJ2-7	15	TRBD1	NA	CASSEPGTVAYEQYF	TGTGCCAGCAGTGAACCTGGGACAGTGGCCTACGAGCAGTACTTC
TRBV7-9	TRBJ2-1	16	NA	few	CASGTKDREFLNEQFF	TGTGCCAGCGGAACTAAAGACCGGGAGTTCCTCAATGAGCAGTTCTTC
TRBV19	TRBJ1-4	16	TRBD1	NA	CASKPTNRGPWEKLFF	TGTGCCAGTAAGCCAACAAACAGGGGGCCTTGGGAAAAACTGTTTTTT
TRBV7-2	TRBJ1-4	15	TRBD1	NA	CASSRMDRDNEKLFF	TGTGCCAGCAGCCGGATGGACAGGGATAATGAAAAACTGTTTTTT
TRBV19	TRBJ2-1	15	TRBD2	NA	CASSIRTSSYNEQFF	TGTGCCAGTAGTATTCGGACTAGCAGCTACAATGAGCAGTTCTTC
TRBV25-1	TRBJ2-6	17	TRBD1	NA	CASSADRGYSGANVLTF	TGTGCCAGCAGTGCGGACAGGGGTTACTCTGGGGCCAACGTCCTGACTTTC
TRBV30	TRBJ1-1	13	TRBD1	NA	CAWSGQGGTEAFF	TGTGCCTGGAGTGGACAGGGGGGCACTGAAGCTTTCTTT
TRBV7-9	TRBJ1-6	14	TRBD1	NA	CASSSDRGNSPLHF	TGTGCCAGCAGTTCGGACAGGGGAAATTCACCCCTCCACTTT
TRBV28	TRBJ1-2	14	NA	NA	CASSLVSWGDGYTF	TGTGCCAGCAGTTTAGTCAGTTGGGGAGATGGCTACACCTTC
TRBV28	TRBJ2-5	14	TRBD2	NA	CASRPSGRVETQYF	TGTGCCAGCAGACCTAGCGGGAGGGTGGAGACCCAGTACTTC
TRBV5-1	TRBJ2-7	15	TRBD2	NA	CASSWTSGEYYEQYF	TGCGCCAGCAGTTGGACTAGCGGGGAATACTACGAGCAGTACTTC
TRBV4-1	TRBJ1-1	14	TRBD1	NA	CASSLQGAVTEAFF	TGCGCCAGCAGCTTACAGGGGGCGGTCACTGAAGCTTTCTTT
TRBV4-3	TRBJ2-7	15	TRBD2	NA	CASSQDLLAVYEQYF	TGCGCCAGCAGCCAGGACCTGCTAGCGGTCTACGAGCAGTACTTC
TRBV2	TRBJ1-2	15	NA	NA	CASSESETANYGYTF	TGTGCCAGCAGCGAATCCGAGACAGCTAACTATGGCTACACCTTC
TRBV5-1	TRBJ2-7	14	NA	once	CASSLGGSSYEQYF	TGCGCCAGCAGCTTGGGGGGCAGCTCCTACGAGCAGTACTTC